The 11 T cell receptor beta chains presented below share a single source sample, sequenced in a study of blood T cell repertoires in COVID-19. Measured with immunoSEQ multiplex PCR; TCRdb has only the in-frame clones, and not every one. The sample has about 320,000 clones, roughly nine tenths seen once. The source material was PBMCs or T cells enriched from blood (not recorded which). Receptors originate from a man aged 60-69 years who had recovered from COVID-19.

With regard to this clone: An end of the junction does not agree with germline; a read error may underlie this. In DNA, the CDR3 is TGTGCCAGCAGTCTATCCGGAACTAATGAAAAACTGTTTTTT. Residues: CASSLSGTNEKLFF. The chain recombines TRBV27 with TRBJ1-4; no definite D call. The CDR3 has 14 amino acids. Germline V gene sequence: CDR1 MNHEY, CDR2 SMNVEV (reference sequence).

This clone was detected once. The CDR3 loop is CASSLAGNANYGYTF. CDR3 DNA: TGCGCCAGCAGCTTGGCAGGCAACGCTAACTATGGCTACACCTTC. The J gene is TRBJ1-2, the V gene TRBV5-1; D unresolved. The CDR3 totals 15 residues. Per the germline V gene, CDR1 is SGHRS and CDR2 is YFSETQ. Between the trimmed V and J ends, which lost 0 bases and 0 bases, there was a span of 9 bases. Supplemented by reference TRBV5-1 and TRBJ1-2, the full variable domain reads KAGVTQTPRYLIKTRGQQVTLSCSPISGHRSVSWYQQTPGQGLQFLFEYFSETQRNKGNFPGRFSGRQFSNSRSEMNVSTLELGDSALYLCASSLAGNANYGYTFGSGTRLTVV.

The DNA of the CDR3 is TGTGCCAGCTCACCTGACTCCATCTCCTACGAGCAGTACTTC. Translation gives CASSPDSISYEQYF. This chain joins TRBV18 and TRBJ2-7; unclear D gene. Trimming cost V 3 bases and J 0 bases, with 9 bases left between them. Germline values: CDR1 KGHSH, CDR2 LQKENI. This CDR3 has 14 amino acids. Combining the CDR3 with reference TRBV18 and TRBJ2-7 gives the whole variable domain NAGVMQNPRHLVRRRGQEARLRCSPMKGHSHVYWYRQLPEEGLKFMVYLQKENIIDESGMPKERFSAEFPKEGPSILRIQQVVRGDSAAYFCASSPDSISYEQYFGPGTRLTVT.

V and J are TRBV6-5 and TRBJ1-2; TRBD1 is a possible D gene (6 bases). Germline assignment: CDR1 MNHEY and CDR2 SVGAGI. Trimming pared 6 bases from V and 6 bases from J, leaving 17 bases between. The CDR3 has 14 residues. The CDR3 coding sequence is TGTGCCAGCAGCCGACTCTCAGGGGAGCATGGCTACACCTTC. Translation: CASSRLSGEHGYTF.

The J gene is TRBJ1-1, the V gene TRBV6-5; possible D gene TRBD1, 5 bases. Germline V lookup: CDR1 MNHEY, CDR2 SVGAGI. Trimming shortened V by 6 bases and J by 5 bases, and 13 bases separated the two germline ends. The CDR3 consists of 13 residues. The CDR3 DNA follows: TGTGCCAGCAGGGAGACAGTCTTGACTGAAGCTTTCTTT. It is translated as CASRETVLTEAFF.

The chain carries TRBV27 and TRBJ2-1, with 9 positions matching TRBD2. The germline V gene has CDR1 MNHEY and CDR2 SMNVEV (reference sequence). The J segment lost 8 bases and the V segment lost 8 bases, leaving 16 bases of the junction unmatched. The CDR3 runs 16 residues. The CDR3 DNA follows: TGTGCCAGCGGCATCCCAATAGCGGGAGCGAGCGATGAGCAGTTCTTC. Translating it yields CASGIPIAGASDEQFF.

This clone showed up just a few times. The chain recombines TRBV24-1 with TRBJ2-5; 10 bases are shared with TRBD1. V shed 5 bases, J shed 1 base, and the junction held 3 bases outside the gene matches. The germline gives CDR1 KGHDR, CDR2 SFDVKD. The CDR3 is 15 residues long. CDR3 protein: CATSAWDRGQETQYF. In DNA, the CDR3 is TGTGCCACCAGTGCCTGGGACAGGGGCCAAGAGACCCAGTACTTC.

This clone came up once. The chain has TRBV6-1 and TRBJ1-2, with D hard to call. CDR3 length: 14 amino acids. V was pared by 3 bases and J by 2 bases, with 10 bases between. Looked up from germline, CDR1 is MNHNS and CDR2 is SASEGT. CDR3 DNA sequence: TGTGCCAGCAGTGAGGTAGGAGGCAACTATGGCTACACCTTC. Protein product: CASSEVGGNYGYTF.

The rearrangement uses TRBV7-3 and TRBJ2-1; 7 bases match TRBD2. The junction had 7 bases not matched to a gene; V was cut back by 5 bases and J by 3 bases. Germline CDR1 SGHTA, CDR2 FQGTGA. This CDR3 contains 15 residues. The DNA of the CDR3 is TGTGCCAGCAGCGCCGGTCTAGCGGTCTACAATGAGCAGTTCTTC. This sequence encodes CASSAGLAVYNEQFF.

The genes are TRBV19 and TRBJ2-7, with D possibly TRBD2 on 5 matching bases. Germline-derived CDR1 and CDR2 are LNHDA and SQIVND (reference sequence). CDR3 length: 14 residues. V gave up 4 bases and J gave up 5 bases, with 15 bases separating them. CDR3 in DNA: TGTGCCAGTAGTAAAGGAGAGGGAATCCACGAGCAGTACTTC. Residues: CASSKGEGIHEQYF.

The rearrangement joins TRBV6-5 to TRBJ1-2; D is perhaps TRBD1 (6 bases). Germline CDR1 reads MNHEY; CDR2 reads SVGAGI. CDR3 length equals 14 residues. V lost 8 bases, J lost 8 bases, and 21 bases lay in between. The CDR3 DNA follows: TGTGCCAGCCGACCACCCGGGACACTCACGGGCTACACCTTC. This gives the protein CASRPPGTLTGYTF.